This TCR beta chain originates from a study of CD4 T cell repertoires in COVID-19. This CDR3 is built from 16 residues. V was pared by 3 bases and J by 5 bases, with 20 bases between. Germline assignment: CDR1 LGHNT and CDR2 FRNRAP. Study-wide results and limits: Sharing of several most expanded SARS-CoV-2-reactive clonotypes across memory subsets suggested intraclonal diversification. Some SARS-CoV-2 clonotypes, between 7 and 25%, recurred in SARS-CoV and/or HKU1 cultures.

This table comes from immunoSEQ multiplex PCR, and its TCRdb copy is limited to in-frame clones, with some not included. The sample lists tens of thousands of clones, about 80% occurring once. This clone was seen at least ten times. Antigen: not known. The rearrangement links TRBV12-5 to TRBJ2-7, with a tentative D call TRBD1 (6 bases). The TCR sequence derives from a human donor who had COVID-19. The input for sequencing was CD4+ T cells from peripheral blood, taken after recovery from COVID-19. CDR3 coding DNA: TGTGCTAGTGGTTTAAGGGGACCGGCGGCAGGGGACGAGCAGTACTTC. This translates into CASGLRGPAAGDEQYF.